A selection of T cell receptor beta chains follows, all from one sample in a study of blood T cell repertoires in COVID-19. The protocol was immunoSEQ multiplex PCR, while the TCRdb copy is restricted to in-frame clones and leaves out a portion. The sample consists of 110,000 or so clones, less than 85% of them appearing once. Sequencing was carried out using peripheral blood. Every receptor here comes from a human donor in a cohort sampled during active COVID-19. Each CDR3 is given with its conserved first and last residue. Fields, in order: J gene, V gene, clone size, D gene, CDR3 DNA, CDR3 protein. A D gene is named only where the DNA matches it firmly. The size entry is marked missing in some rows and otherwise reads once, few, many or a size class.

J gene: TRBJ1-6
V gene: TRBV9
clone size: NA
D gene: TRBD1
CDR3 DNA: TGTGCCAGCAGCGTGACAGGGGGGACTTCACCCCTCCACTTT
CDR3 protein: CASSVTGGTSPLHF

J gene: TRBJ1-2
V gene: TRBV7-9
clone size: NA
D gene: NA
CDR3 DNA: TGTGCCAGCAGGGCCCCAGGGTCCTATGGCTACACCTTC
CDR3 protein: CASRAPGSYGYTF

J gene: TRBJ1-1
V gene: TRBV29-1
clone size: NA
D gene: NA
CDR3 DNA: TGCAGCGTTGAAGGCCGGCACAGGGAAGGACTTGGGGGAGCTTTCTTT
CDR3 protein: CSVEGRHREGLGGAFF

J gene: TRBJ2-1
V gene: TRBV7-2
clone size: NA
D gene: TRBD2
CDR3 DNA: TGTGCCAGCAGCAAGGGACTAACCAATGAGCAGTTCTTC
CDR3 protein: CASSKGLTNEQFF

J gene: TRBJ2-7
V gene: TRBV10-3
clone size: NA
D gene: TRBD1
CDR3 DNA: TGTGCCATCAGTGATACAGGGGGCGCAGACGAGCAGTACTTC
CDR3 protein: CAISDTGGADEQYF

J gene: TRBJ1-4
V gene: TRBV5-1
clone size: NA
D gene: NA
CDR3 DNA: TGCGCCAGCTACCCGGGGGAGGCAACTGAAAAACTGTTTTTT
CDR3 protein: CASYPGEATEKLFF

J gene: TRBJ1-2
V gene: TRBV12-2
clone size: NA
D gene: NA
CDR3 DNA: TGTGCAAGTCGCCGACAGGGCTACACCTTC
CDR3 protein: CASRRQGYTF

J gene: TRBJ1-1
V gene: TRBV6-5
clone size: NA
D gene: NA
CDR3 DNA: TGTGCCGCAGAGGAAGACGGCACTGAAGCTTTCTTT
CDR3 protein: CAAEEDGTEAFF

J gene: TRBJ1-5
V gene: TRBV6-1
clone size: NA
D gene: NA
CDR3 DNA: TGTGCCAGCAGTGAAGTCGGGGGTGGGCAGCCCCAGCATTTT
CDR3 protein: CASSEVGGGQPQHF

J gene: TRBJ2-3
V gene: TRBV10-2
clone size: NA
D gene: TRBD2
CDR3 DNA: TGCGCCAGCAGCGACCCGTGGCGGGGGGGGACAGATACGCAGTATTTT
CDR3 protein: CASSDPWRGGTDTQYF

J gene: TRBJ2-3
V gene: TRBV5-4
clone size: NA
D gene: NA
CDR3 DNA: TGTGCCAGCAGCTTGGCCGGTTCCGATACGCAGTATTTT
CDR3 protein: CASSLAGSDTQYF

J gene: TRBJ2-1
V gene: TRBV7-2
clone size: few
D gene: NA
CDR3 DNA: TGTGCCAGCAGCTCCCGCGGGGGCGACTCCTACAATGAGCAGTTCTTC
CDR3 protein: CASSSRGGDSYNEQFF

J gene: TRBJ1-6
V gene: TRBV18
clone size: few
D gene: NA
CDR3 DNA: TGTGCCAGCTCACCACCGGTGTATGGGACAAGGATCTATAATTCACCCCTCCACTTT
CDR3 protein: CASSPPVYGTRIYNSPLHF

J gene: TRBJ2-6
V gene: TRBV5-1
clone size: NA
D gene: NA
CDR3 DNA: TGCGCCAGCAGCCTATTAATGGGGGCCAACGTCCTGACTTTC
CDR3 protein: CASSLLMGANVLTF

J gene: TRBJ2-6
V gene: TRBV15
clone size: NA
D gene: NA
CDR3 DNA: TGTGCCACCAGCGTCTACAGGGACTCTGGGGCCAACGTCCTGACTTTC
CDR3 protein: CATSVYRDSGANVLTF

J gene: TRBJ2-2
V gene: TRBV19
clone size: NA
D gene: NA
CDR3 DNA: TGTGCCAGTAGTCCGCGGGGCCCTGGAAGCGGGGAGCTGTTTTTT
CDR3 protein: CASSPRGPGSGELFF

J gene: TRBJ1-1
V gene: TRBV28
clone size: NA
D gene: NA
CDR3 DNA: TGTGCCAGCAGTCTACAGGGTCGGATAGATCCTGAAGCTTTCTTT
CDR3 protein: CASSLQGRIDPEAFF

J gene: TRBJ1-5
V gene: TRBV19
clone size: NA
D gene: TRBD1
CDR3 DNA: TGTGCCAGTAGTACGCCTACAGGGGGTAGAAGGGGCAATCAGCCCCAGCATTTT
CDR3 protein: CASSTPTGGRRGNQPQHF

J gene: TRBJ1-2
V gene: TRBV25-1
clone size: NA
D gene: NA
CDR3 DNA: TGTGCCAGCAGTGACTCCCCGTCTAACTATGGCTACACCTTC
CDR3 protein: CASSDSPSNYGYTF

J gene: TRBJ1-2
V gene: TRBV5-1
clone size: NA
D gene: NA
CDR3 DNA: NA
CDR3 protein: CASSVGPGRADGYTF

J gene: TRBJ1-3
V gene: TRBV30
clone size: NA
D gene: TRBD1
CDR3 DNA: TGTGCCTGGAGCACAGGGGGACCTGGAAACACCATATATTTT
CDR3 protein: CAWSTGGPGNTIYF

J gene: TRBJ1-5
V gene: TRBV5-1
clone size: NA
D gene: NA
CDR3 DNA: TGCGCCAGCAGCTTGGCTATTGATGGTCAGCCCCAGCATTTT
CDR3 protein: CASSLAIDGQPQHF

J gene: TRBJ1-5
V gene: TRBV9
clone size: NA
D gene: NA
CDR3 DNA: TGTGCCAGCAGCGCTCGGGACTCTCGAGATCAGCCCCAGCATTTT
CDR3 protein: CASSARDSRDQPQHF

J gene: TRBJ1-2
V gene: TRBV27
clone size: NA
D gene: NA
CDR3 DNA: TGTGCCAGCAGTATCACGCGGCTAGCCTTCTATGGCTACACCTTC
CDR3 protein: CASSITRLAFYGYTF

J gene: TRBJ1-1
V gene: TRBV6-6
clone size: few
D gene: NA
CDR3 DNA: TGTGCCAGCAGTCAAGGACAGTCCACTGAAGCTTTCTTT
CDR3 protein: CASSQGQSTEAFF

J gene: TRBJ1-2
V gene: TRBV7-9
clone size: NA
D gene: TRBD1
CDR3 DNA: TGTGCCAGCAGCTTGGACGAGGGGGCGCGAGAAGGCTACACCTTC
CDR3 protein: CASSLDEGAREGYTF

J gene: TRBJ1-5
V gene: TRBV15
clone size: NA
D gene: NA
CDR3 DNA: TGTGCCACCAGCAGAGACCTCCAGCCCCAGCATTTT
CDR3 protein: CATSRDLQPQHF

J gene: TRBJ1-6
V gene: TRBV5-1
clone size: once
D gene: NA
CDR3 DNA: TGCGCCAGCAGCTTCGACGGGAAGAATTCACCCCTCCACTTT
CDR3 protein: CASSFDGKNSPLHF

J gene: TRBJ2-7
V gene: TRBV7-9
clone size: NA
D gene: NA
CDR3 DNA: TGTGCCAGCTCCTCTACCTTTCCCGGGGAGCAGTACTTC
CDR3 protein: CASSSTFPGEQYF

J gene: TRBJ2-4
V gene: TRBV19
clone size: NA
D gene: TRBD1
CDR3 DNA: TGTGCCAGTAGTATAGAACTTGGGGCTCCAGGGGGCGGCATTCAGTACTTC
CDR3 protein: CASSIELGAPGGGIQYF

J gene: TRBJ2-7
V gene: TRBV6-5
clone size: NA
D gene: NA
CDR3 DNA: TGTGCCAGCACTAACTACGAGCAGTACTTC
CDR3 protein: CASTNYEQYF

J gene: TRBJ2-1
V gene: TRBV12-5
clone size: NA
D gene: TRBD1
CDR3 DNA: TGTGCTAGTGGTTTCCCGTCCGGTGGTGGGGGACAGGGGGGTGGCAATGAGCAGTTCTTC
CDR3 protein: CASGFPSGGGGQGGGNEQFF

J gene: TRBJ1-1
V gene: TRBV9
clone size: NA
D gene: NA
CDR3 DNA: TGTGCCAGCAGCTCCGGAGGAGGGAGCGGTGAAGCTTTCTTT
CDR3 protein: CASSSGGGSGEAFF

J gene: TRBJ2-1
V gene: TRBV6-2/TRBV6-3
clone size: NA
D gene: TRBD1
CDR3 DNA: TGTGCCAGCAGTTACTCAGGACAGGGGGGTCAGTTCTTC
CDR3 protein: CASSYSGQGGQFF

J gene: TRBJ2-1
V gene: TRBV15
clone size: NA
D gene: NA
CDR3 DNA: TGTGCCACCAGCTACAGGTGGGATGAGCAGTTCTTC
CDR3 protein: CATSYRWDEQFF

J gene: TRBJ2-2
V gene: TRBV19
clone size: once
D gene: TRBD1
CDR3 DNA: TGTGCCACCAGACTCGGGACAGCGAACACCGGGGAGCTGTTTTTT
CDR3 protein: CATRLGTANTGELFF

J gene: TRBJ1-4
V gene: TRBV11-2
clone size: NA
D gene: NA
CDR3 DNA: TGTGCCAGCAGCTTAGAGGGGGCCCCTAATGAAAAACTGTTTTTT
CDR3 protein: CASSLEGAPNEKLFF

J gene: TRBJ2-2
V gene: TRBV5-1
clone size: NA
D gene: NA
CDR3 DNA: TGCGCCAGCAGCTTTCTCACCGGGGAGCTGTTTTTT
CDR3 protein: CASSFLTGELFF

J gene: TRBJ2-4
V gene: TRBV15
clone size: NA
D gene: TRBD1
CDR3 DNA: TGTGCCACCAGCAGGGGGGACAGGATAGCCAAAAACATTCAGTACTTC
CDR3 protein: CATSRGDRIAKNIQYF

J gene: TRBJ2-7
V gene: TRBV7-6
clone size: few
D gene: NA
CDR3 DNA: TGTGCCAGCAGCTCCCCGGGAGTAGCCGAGCAGTACTTC
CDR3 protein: CASSSPGVAEQYF